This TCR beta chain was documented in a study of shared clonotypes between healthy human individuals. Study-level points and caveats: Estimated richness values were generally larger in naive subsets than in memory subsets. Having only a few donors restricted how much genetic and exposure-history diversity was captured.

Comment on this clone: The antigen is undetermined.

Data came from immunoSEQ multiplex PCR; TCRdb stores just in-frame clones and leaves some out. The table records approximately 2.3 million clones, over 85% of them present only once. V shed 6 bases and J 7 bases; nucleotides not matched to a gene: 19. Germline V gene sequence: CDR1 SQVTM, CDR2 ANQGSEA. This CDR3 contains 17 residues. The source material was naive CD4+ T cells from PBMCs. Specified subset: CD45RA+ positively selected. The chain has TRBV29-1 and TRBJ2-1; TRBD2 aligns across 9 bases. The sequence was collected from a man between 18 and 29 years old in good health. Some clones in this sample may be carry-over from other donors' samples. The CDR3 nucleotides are TGCAGCGTAATGGGACCCAATAGCGGGAGATCGGGGAATGAGCAGTTCTTC. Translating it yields CSVMGPNSGRSGNEQFF.